The clone carrying this T cell receptor beta chain was observed a few times. The CDR3 length is 11 residues. Germline V gives CDR1 SNHLY, CDR2 FYNNEI. V was trimmed by 7 bases and J by 4 bases, leaving 5 bases between them. The sample belongs to a study of OX40 agonist ivuxolimab in advanced cancers. Study as a whole: Patients received intravenous ivuxolimab every 2 weeks at 0.01 to 10 mg/kg. Three patients got partial responses; one had hepatocellular carcinoma and two had cutaneous melanoma. Patients in dose escalation had liver, melanoma, kidney or head and neck cancers.

Measured with immunoSEQ multiplex PCR; TCRdb has only the in-frame clones, and not every one. The sample records about 94,000 clones, around nine tenths being singletons. Material: CD4+ or CD8+ T cells sorted from blood, obtained in a trial of the OX40 agonist ivuxolimab. The rearrangement joins TRBV2 to TRBJ2-1, with unresolved D. This receptor was identified in an adult with an advanced solid tumor such as melanoma, head and neck, liver or kidney cancer. CDR3 in amino acids: CASILYNEQFF. For the CDR3, the DNA is TGTGCCAGCATTCTGTACAATGAGCAGTTCTTC.